The 21 T cell receptor beta chains below come from one sample, sequenced in a study of blood T cells in healthy people across ages. Alongside a J-beta primer mix, a sample-barcoded 5' primer served in a second PCR lasting about 6 to 12 cycles. TCRdb recomputed calls from the 5' RACE reads with MiXCR, one row per CDR3 protein. The sample records about 720,000 distinct CDR3 sequences, about 24% being singletons. Sequenced input: blood. The receptors here all came from a man between 65 and 85 years old in good health.

The chain recombines TRBV5-1 with TRBJ2-1; 13 bases agree with TRBD2. The CDR3 consists of 18 residues. After removal of 4 bases from V and 2 bases from J, the junction contained 9 bases not matched to a gene. Germline V gene sequence: CDR1 SGHRS, CDR2 YFSETQ. The CDR3 loop is CASSPMVGLAGTYNEQFF. DNA of the CDR3: TGCGCCAGCAGCCCAATGGTGGGACTAGCGGGAACCTACAATGAGCAGTTCTTC.

This chain uses TRBV10-3 with TRBJ2-5, with 7 nucleotides matching TRBD2. J was trimmed by 3 bases and V by 7 bases; bases with no gene match: 5. This CDR3 is built from 13 residues. CDR1 is ENHRY and CDR2 is SYGVKD in the germline V gene. The CDR3 bases are TGTGCCATCATGGGGAGGGCGGAAGAGACCCAGTACTTC. Translation: CAIMGRAEETQYF.

The chain couples TRBV7-3 to TRBJ2-1; TRBD2 matches at 8 bases. CDR1 is SGHTA, CDR2 FQGTGA, per germline. The CDR3 runs to 17 residues. J gave up 2 bases and V 2 bases, and 8 bases lay outside the gene matches. The CDR3 sequence is CASSLRGGAGAYNEQFF. The CDR3 coding sequence is TGTGCCAGCAGCTTACGAGGGGGAGCGGGAGCCTACAATGAGCAGTTCTTC.

Ten or more counts support this clonotype. The chain has TRBV7-3 and TRBJ2-1, with TRBD2 matching over 8 bases. Trimming took 4 bases from V and 3 from J; bases not matched to a gene: 5. Looked up from germline, CDR1 is SGHTA and CDR2 is FQGTGA. CDR3 length: 15 amino acids. CDR3 nucleotide sequence: TGTGCCAGCAGCTCCCAAGCGGGAGACTACAATGAGCAGTTCTTC. Amino acids: CASSSQAGDYNEQFF.

This clonotype was seen only a few times. The V gene is TRBV11-2, the J gene TRBJ1-1; TRBD1 matches 8 bases. This CDR3 spans 13 amino acids. V lost 4 bases to trimming and J lost 5 bases; unmatched junction nucleotides: 3. CDR1 SGHAT and CDR2 FQNNGV come from the germline V gene. The CDR3 here is CASSWTGRTEAFF. CDR3 coding DNA: TGTGCCAGCAGCTGGACAGGGAGAACTGAAGCTTTCTTT.

The chain joins TRBV5-1 to TRBJ1-2, with TRBD1 identical over 8 bases. V shed 4 bases, J shed 4 bases, and the junction held 6 bases outside the gene matches. Germline V gene data show CDR1 as SGHRS and CDR2 as YFSETQ. This CDR3 has 14 amino acids. CDR3 nucleotide sequence: TGCGCCAGCAGCACGACAGGGGCCCCCTATGGCTACACCTTC. Translation: CASSTTGAPYGYTF. Combining the CDR3 with reference TRBV5-1 and TRBJ1-2 gives the whole variable domain KAGVTQTPRYLIKTRGQQVTLSCSPISGHRSVSWYQQTPGQGLQFLFEYFSETQRNKGNFPGRFSGRQFSNSRSEMNVSTLELGDSALYLCASSTTGAPYGYTFGSGTRLTVV.

This clonotype was observed a handful of times. The rearrangement uses TRBV2 and TRBJ2-1, with 7 bases matching TRBD1. CDR3 length equals 12 residues. J lost 10 bases, V lost 10 bases, and 10 bases had no gene match. The germline CDR1 and CDR2 sequences are SNHLY and FYNNEI. The CDR3: CATSRGLGEQFF. DNA for the CDR3: TGTGCCACCTCAAGGGGGCTCGGCGAGCAGTTCTTC.

The J gene is TRBJ2-5, the V gene TRBV15; a possible D gene is TRBD1 (6 bases). There are 13 residues in the CDR3. Germline CDR1 is LNHNV and CDR2 is YYDKDF (reference sequence). The V gene lost 3 bases and the J gene lost 4 bases, with 9 bases spanning the gap. CDR3 residues: CATSSRRGETQYF. Written as DNA, the CDR3 is TGTGCCACCAGCAGTCGCAGGGGAGAGACCCAGTACTTC.

This rearrangement joins TRBV29-1 to TRBJ2-4; TRBD1 or TRBD2 may be the D gene (6 bases each). V lost 7 bases and J lost 1, with 23 bases in between. Germline loops: CDR1 SQVTM, CDR2 ANQGSEA. This CDR3 contains 17 residues. CDR3 nucleotides: TGCAGCGCCCGGGACGGGGGCGACTACTCGGCCAAAAACATTCAGTACTTC. As protein: CSARDGGDYSAKNIQYF. The whole variable domain, remainder taken from reference TRBV29-1 and TRBJ2-4, is SAVISQKPSRDICQRGTSLTIQCQVDSQVTMMFWYRQQPGQSLTLIATANQGSEATYESGFVIDKFPISRPNLTFSTLTVSNMSPEDSSIYLCSARDGGDYSAKNIQYFGAGTRLSVL.

This chain links TRBV29-1 with TRBJ2-5; 8 nucleotides match TRBD2. After removal of 6 bases from V and 2 bases from J, the junction contained 11 bases not matched to a gene. Germline loops: CDR1 SQVTM, CDR2 ANQGSEA. This CDR3 is built from 15 residues. CDR3 region: CSVAPGGRTQETQYF. The CDR3 nucleotides read TGCAGCGTAGCCCCTGGCGGGAGGACTCAAGAGACCCAGTACTTC.

The chain couples TRBV29-1 to TRBJ2-6; D might be TRBD2 (6 bases). Germline V CDR1 and CDR2: SQVTM, ANQGSEA. The CDR3 runs 15 residues. Trimming left V 4 bases short and J 0 bases short, with 10 bases between. CDR3 coding DNA: TGCAGCGTTGGTCACGGGGGCTCTGGGGCCAACGTCCTGACTTTC. Translating gives CSVGHGGSGANVLTF.

This chain joins TRBV3-1 and TRBJ1-5; D is ambiguous. V was pared by 3 bases and J by 6 bases, with 6 bases between. This CDR3 spans 12 amino acids. Germline CDR1 and CDR2: LGHDT and YNNKEL (reference sequence). The CDR3 loop is CASSQGIQPQHF. As DNA, the CDR3 is TGTGCCAGCAGCCAGGGAATTCAGCCCCAGCATTTT.

The sample holds a few counts of this clonotype. This chain connects TRBV5-1 to TRBJ2-5; 10 bases are shared with TRBD1. The J call may not be correct, given that the DNA end is closer to TRBJ2-7. Germline-derived CDR1 and CDR2 are SGHRS and YFSETQ. This CDR3 is built from 14 residues. CDR3 region: CASKIGQGAYEQYF. The CDR3 nucleotides are TGCGCCAGCAAGATCGGACAGGGGGCCTACGAGCAGTACTTC.

The V call is TRBV20-1, the J call TRBJ2-1, with 9 nucleotides matching TRBD2. The J segment lost 2 bases and the V segment lost 5 bases, leaving 4 bases of the junction unmatched. Germline-derived CDR1 and CDR2 are DFQATT and SNEGSKA (reference sequence). The CDR3 contains 14 residues. In DNA, the CDR3 is TGCAGTGCTCAGCGGGGGGCTACCTACAATGAGCAGTTCTTC. Translating it yields CSAQRGATYNEQFF.

In its sample, this clonotype was seen a few times. The rearrangement uses TRBV6-1 and TRBJ1-3, with 8 bases identical to TRBD1. After removal of 7 bases from V and 4 bases from J, the junction contained 21 bases not matched to a gene. The CDR3 is 19 residues long. The germline gives CDR1 MNHNS, CDR2 SASEGT. The chain's CDR3 is CASNYQTPGQGPQGNTIYF. The DNA of the CDR3 is TGTGCCAGCAACTACCAAACTCCCGGACAGGGACCGCAAGGAAACACCATATATTTT.

This chain uses TRBV28 with TRBJ1-3, with 7 bases matching TRBD1. The junction had 9 bases not matched to a gene; V was cut back by 7 bases and J by 0 bases. This CDR3 has 16 residues. The V gene's germline CDR1 is MDHEN and CDR2 SYDVKM. The CDR3 DNA reads TGTGCCAGCACCCGGGACAGCCCGTCCTCTGGAAACACCATATATTTT. Translation gives CASTRDSPSSGNTIYF.

The V and J genes are TRBV10-2 and TRBJ1-2; possible D gene TRBD1, 5 bases. Trimming pared 0 bases from V and 7 bases from J, leaving 12 bases between. CDR1 and CDR2 from the germline V gene are WSHSY and SAAADI. The CDR3 totals 14 residues. The CDR3 here is CASSESGDPAGYTF. In nucleotides, the CDR3 is TGCGCCAGCAGTGAGTCGGGGGACCCCGCTGGCTACACCTTC.

This clonotype was detected a few times. The chain employs TRBV12-3 or TRBV12-4 and TRBJ2-2; weak D call: TRBD2 (6 bases). With 3 bases removed from V and 1 base from J, the gap between germline ends came to 12 bases. CDR3 length: 16 amino acids. In nucleotides, the CDR3 is TGTGCCAGCAGTTTTCTTGGGGGGTTGAACACCGGGGAGCTGTTTTTT. Translated: CASSFLGGLNTGELFF.

This clonotype was seen repeatedly, ten times or more. The J gene is TRBJ2-5, the V gene TRBV5-1; 7 nucleotides align to TRBD2. Germline CDR1 is SGHRS and CDR2 is YFSETQ. V lost 0 bases to trimming and J lost 6 bases; unmatched junction nucleotides: 11. The CDR3 consists of 16 residues. CDR3 loop: CASSLALAGETKTQYF. As DNA, the CDR3 is TGCGCCAGCAGCTTGGCCCTTGCGGGGGAGACGAAGACCCAGTACTTC.

This clonotype was counted only a few times. The rearrangement uses TRBV5-1 and TRBJ2-7, with a weak D call TRBD2 (6 bases). The length of the CDR3 is 16 residues. CDR1 SGHRS and CDR2 YFSETQ come from the germline V gene. V lost 0 bases, J lost 7 bases, and 20 bases lay in between. The CDR3 reads CASSLVPGAALYEQYF. Written as DNA, the CDR3 is TGCGCCAGCAGCTTGGTCCCGGGAGCCGCTCTCTATGAGCAGTACTTC.

This chain joins TRBV5-4 and TRBJ2-3; tentatively, D is TRBD1 or TRBD2 (6 bases each). The CDR3 is 17 residues long. CDR1 SGHNT and CDR2 YYREEE come from the germline V gene (reference sequence). The germline V and J ends were trimmed by 3 bases and 8 bases, with 25 bases remaining between them. CDR3 nucleotide sequence: TGTGCCAGCAGCTCAATGGTGGTGGGGGGCAGCCGTGGTACGCAGTATTTT. Protein sequence: CASSSMVVGGSRGTQYF.